A single sample gave rise to the 4 T cell receptor beta chains below, sequenced in a study of identical twins. One entry per CDR3 protein results from TCRdb running MiXCR on the 5' RACE reads. The sample lists about 720,000 distinct CDR3 sequences; 18% were seen once. This sample was also put to use in a study of T cells expressing NK-cell markers.

Sequencing input: PBMCs. These receptors all stem from a woman between 18 and 29 years old in good health.

J is TRBJ2-3 and V is TRBV4-1; D remains unclear. This CDR3 has 14 amino acids. Trimming took 7 bases from V and 0 from J, leaving 11 bases between them. Germline lookup yields CDR1 MGHRA and CDR2 YSYEKL. DNA for the CDR3: TGCGCCAGCACGAGCCAAGCTAGCACAGATACGCAGTATTTT. Protein: CASTSQASTDTQYF.

This clonotype was seen only a few times. V gene TRBV29-1 combines with J gene TRBJ2-1; 9 bases fit TRBD1. Per the germline V gene, CDR1 is SQVTM and CDR2 is ANQGSEA. The junction had 2 bases not matched to a gene; V was cut back by 5 bases and J by 3 bases. This CDR3 contains 13 residues. This CDR3 is CSVRGQGYNEQFF. The DNA of the CDR3 is TGCAGCGTTCGGGGACAGGGCTACAATGAGCAGTTCTTC.

The rearrangement uses TRBV9 and TRBJ2-5; D is unclear. V lost 0 bases to trimming and J lost 5 bases, with 14 bases between them. The germline gives CDR1 SGDLS, CDR2 YYNGEE. CDR3 length: 15 amino acids. CDR3 amino acids: CASSVEARQFETQYF. The CDR3 DNA sequence: TGTGCCAGCAGCGTAGAAGCGCGGCAGTTCGAGACCCAGTACTTC.

The CDR3 sequence is CASSLAGLKGSPLHF. The CDR3 coding sequence is TGTGCCAGCAGCTTAGCCGGTCTAAAGGGTTCACCCCTCCACTTT. The chain carries TRBV11-2 and TRBJ1-6; no reliable D call. This CDR3 spans 15 amino acids. Germline V CDR1 and CDR2: SGHAT, FQNNGV. Trimming removed 1 base from V and 9 bases from J, with 13 bases in between.